What follows are 2 T cell receptor beta chains derived from one specimen sequenced in a study of T cell changes during pregnancy in multiple sclerosis. Sequenced by immunoSEQ multiplex PCR; TCRdb stores in-frame clones only, minus some. This table holds approximately 37,000 clones, approximately 94% found once. The sample consisted of peripheral blood, taken in the third trimester of pregnancy. Receptors originate from a female donor with multiple sclerosis, enrolled in a pregnancy study.

The J gene is TRBJ2-1, the V gene TRBV7-2; the match to TRBD2 covers 12 bases. Germline V lookup: CDR1 SGHTA, CDR2 FQGNSA. The J segment lost 7 bases and the V segment lost 1 base, leaving 2 bases of the junction unmatched. The CDR3 has 15 residues. The CDR3 nucleotides read TGTGCCAGCAGCTTAGGACTAGCGGGAGTGAATGAGCAGTTCTTC. Its translation is CASSLGLAGVNEQFF. The full variable domain, completed using reference TRBV7-2 and TRBJ2-1, is GAGVSQSPSNKVTEKGKDVELRCDPISGHTALYWYRQSLGQGLEFLIYFQGNSAPDKSGLPSDRFSAERTGGSVSTLTIQRTQQEDSAVYLCASSLGLAGVNEQFFGPGTRLTVL.

The chain has TRBV2 and TRBJ1-1; perhaps TRBD1 as D (6 bases). Per the germline V gene, CDR1 is SNHLY and CDR2 is FYNNEI. V gave up 9 bases and J gave up 2 bases, with 13 bases separating them. The CDR3 extends over 13 amino acids. CDR3 residues: CARKQGSNTEAFF. The CDR3 DNA follows: TGTGCCAGGAAGCAGGGGAGCAACACTGAAGCTTTCTTT.